Each of the 18 T cell receptor beta chains below was sequenced from the same sample in a study of OX40 agonist ivuxolimab in advanced cancers. Sequenced by immunoSEQ multiplex PCR; TCRdb stores in-frame clones only, minus some. This table holds around 50,000 clones, roughly 85% found once. This material consisted of CD4+ or CD8+ T cells sorted from blood, taken in a trial of the OX40 agonist ivuxolimab. The receptors stem from an adult with an advanced solid tumor such as melanoma, head and neck, liver or kidney cancer.

This chain joins TRBV7-6 and TRBJ1-1; TRBD1 aligns across 7 bases. CDR3 size: 13 residues. J was trimmed by 5 bases and V by 5 bases; bases with no gene match: 5. CDR1 is SGHVS and CDR2 is FNYEAQ in the germline V gene. This CDR3 is CASSRQGGTEAFF. Written as DNA, the CDR3 is TGTGCCAGCAGCAGACAGGGAGGGACTGAAGCTTTCTTT.

The chain joins TRBV9 to TRBJ1-2; D is undetermined. Germline lookup yields CDR1 SGDLS and CDR2 YYNGEE. This CDR3 is 13 amino acids long. V was shortened by 0 bases and J by 6 bases, with 9 bases between the two germline ends. The CDR3 sequence is CASSVDYPNGYTF. The DNA for the CDR3 is TGTGCCAGCAGCGTAGATTATCCAAATGGCTACACCTTC.

J is TRBJ2-3 and V is TRBV4-1, with 10 bases that match TRBD2. Germline trimming cut 3 bases from V and 6 bases from J; bases unmatched to any gene: 9. The CDR3 is 16 amino acids. Germline V CDR1 and CDR2: MGHRA, YSYEKL. The CDR3 loop is CASSQKLAGWGDTQYF. The CDR3 nucleotides are TGCGCCAGCAGCCAGAAACTAGCGGGGTGGGGTGATACGCAGTATTTT.

This clone was seen just once. V usage is TRBV6-1 and J usage is TRBJ2-7; D uncertain. CDR1 is MNHNS, CDR2 SASEGT, per germline. Trimming removed 1 base from V and 3 bases from J, with 4 bases in between. This CDR3 spans 12 amino acids. The CDR3 bases are TGTGCCAGCAGTGAAGACGGCTACGAGCAGTACGTC. Its protein product is CASSEDGYEQYV.

CDR3 coding DNA: TGTGCCAGCAGTTTAGCGGCGGACAACACTGAAGCTTTCTTT. Translation: CASSLAADNTEAFF. V gene TRBV28 combines with J gene TRBJ1-1; D ambiguous. V was clipped by 2 bases and J by 2 bases, with 9 bases between them. CDR1 is MDHEN, CDR2 SYDVKM, per germline. The CDR3 has 14 residues.

This sequence joins TRBV7-3 and TRBJ1-2; the D gene is possibly TRBD1 (5 bases). CDR3 length: 13 amino acids. Germline CDR1 SGHTA, CDR2 FQGTGA. V was pared by 0 bases and J by 8 bases, with 10 bases between. The CDR3 nucleotides are TGTGCCAGCAGCTTAACGTCTGGGGACGGCTACACCTTC. Its translation: CASSLTSGDGYTF.

The rearrangement joins TRBV7-6 to TRBJ2-3; 9 nucleotides line up with TRBD1. The CDR3 extends over 17 amino acids. J gave up 3 bases and V 5 bases, and 12 bases lay outside the gene matches. Germline V CDR1 and CDR2: SGHVS, FNYEAQ. CDR3: CASSITGQGFLTDTQYF. The CDR3 nucleotides are TGTGCCAGCAGCATTACGGGACAGGGCTTTCTTACAGATACGCAGTATTTT.

The chain uses TRBV7-9 and TRBJ1-1; D possibly corresponds to TRBD1 (5 bases). Germline V gives CDR1 SEHNR, CDR2 FQNEAQ (reference sequence). Trimming removed 4 bases from V and 6 bases from J, with 9 bases in between. This CDR3 has 12 amino acids. The CDR3 DNA reads TGTGCCAGCAGCTCCGGGGGGGCTGAAGCTTTCTTT. Protein product: CASSSGGAEAFF.

This chain joins TRBV5-4 and TRBJ2-2; D is undetermined. CDR1 is SGHNT and CDR2 is YYREEE in the germline V gene (reference sequence). Trimming took 0 bases from V and 2 from J, leaving 8 bases between them. The CDR3 is made up of 15 amino acids. This CDR3 reads CASSLEFGNTGELFF. CDR3 nucleotide sequence: TGTGCCAGCAGCTTGGAATTCGGTAACACCGGGGAGCTGTTTTTT.

V usage is TRBV6-5 and J usage is TRBJ2-1; TRBD2 matches 11 bases. The V and J ends lost 0 bases and 7 bases, in that order; junction bases with no gene match: 5. The CDR3 is 16 residues long. The germline V gene has CDR1 MNHEY and CDR2 SVGAGI. CDR3 loop: CASSYSQLAGVNEQFF. For the CDR3, the DNA is TGTGCCAGCAGTTACTCGCAACTAGCGGGGGTAAATGAGCAGTTCTTC.

The rearrangement uses TRBV7-9 and TRBJ1-1; maybe TRBD1 (5 bases). The V gene lost 6 bases and the J gene lost 4 bases, with 9 bases spanning the gap. The CDR3 totals 12 residues. From germline, CDR1 is SEHNR and CDR2 FQNEAQ (reference sequence). CDR3 amino acids: CASRLGVTEAFF. Written as DNA, the CDR3 is TGTGCCAGCAGACTGGGGGTCACTGAAGCTTTCTTT. Combining the CDR3 with reference TRBV7-9 and TRBJ1-1 gives the whole variable domain DTGVSQNPRHKITKRGQNVTFRCDPISEHNRLYWYRQTLGQGPEFLTYFQNEAQLEKSRLLSDRFSAERPKGSFSTLEIQRTEQGDSAMYLCASRLGVTEAFFGQGTRLTVV.

The chain links TRBV9 to TRBJ1-2, with D unresolved. The CDR3 is 10 residues long. V was trimmed by 5 bases and J by 8 bases, leaving 7 bases between them. In germline, CDR1 is SGDLS, CDR2 YYNGEE. CDR3 sequence: CASRREGYTF. CDR3 sequence (DNA): TGTGCCAGCAGGAGAGAAGGCTACACCTTC. Full variable domain (remainder filled in from reference TRBV9 and TRBJ1-2): DSGVTQTPKHLITATGQRVTLRCSPRSGDLSVYWYQQSLDQGLQFLIQYYNGEERAKGNILERFSAQQFPDLHSELNLSSLELGDSALYFCASRREGYTFGSGTRLTVV.

The genes are TRBV7-9 and TRBJ1-5; no clear D. With 5 bases removed from V and 3 bases from J, the gap between germline ends came to 11 bases. This CDR3 spans 14 amino acids. The germline V gene has CDR1 SEHNR and CDR2 FQNEAQ (reference sequence). As DNA, the CDR3 is TGTGCCAGCAGCCCCCCAGGTAACAATCAGCCCCAGCATTTT. This encodes CASSPPGNNQPQHF.

The rearrangement joins TRBV7-2 to TRBJ2-5, with D unresolved. CDR3 length equals 11 residues. The germline V gene has CDR1 SGHTA and CDR2 FQGNSA. The V gene lost 8 bases and the J gene lost 5 bases, with 9 bases spanning the gap. The CDR3 DNA reads as TGTGCCAGCGTCTCCCCCGAGACCCAGTACTTC. This gives the protein CASVSPETQYF.

V is TRBV29-1 and J is TRBJ1-2; TRBD1 agrees at 10 bases. CDR1 is SQVTM and CDR2 is ANQGSEA in the germline V gene. The V gene end was trimmed by 3 bases and the J gene end by 2 bases; junction bases not matched to a gene: 0. The CDR3 has 13 amino acids. The DNA of the CDR3 is TGCAGCGTTGAGGGACAGGGGAACTATGGCTACACCTTC. Protein: CSVEGQGNYGYTF.

The J gene is TRBJ1-1, the V gene TRBV4-3; TRBD1 might be the D (6 bases). This CDR3 is 17 amino acids long. CDR1 and CDR2 (germline): LGHNA, YSLEER. Deletions cut 1 base from V and 0 bases from J, with 15 bases between. The DNA for the CDR3 is TGCGCCAGCAGCCAAGCTTGGGGGGGCCCGGTGAACACTGAAGCTTTCTTT. Its translation is CASSQAWGGPVNTEAFF.

The sample holds one count of this clone. The CDR3 spells CSAREPGGYTF. CDR3 coding DNA: TGCAGTGCTAGGGAGCCAGGGGGCTACACCTTC. The V and J genes are TRBV20-1 and TRBJ1-2; perhaps TRBD1 as D (5 bases). Trimming stripped 3 bases from V and 8 bases from J, with 10 bases between. The germline gives CDR1 DFQATT, CDR2 SNEGSKA (reference sequence). This CDR3 has 11 residues.

This CDR3 is CASSLDRTAGELFF. The DNA of the CDR3 is TGTGCCAGCAGCTTAGACAGGACTGCCGGGGAGCTGTTTTTT. The chain employs TRBV7-6 and TRBJ2-2, with D perhaps TRBD1 or TRBD2 (5 bases each). The CDR3 contains 14 residues. Germline values: CDR1 SGHVS, CDR2 FNYEAQ. The V and J ends lost 1 base and 6 bases respectively, with 9 bases between them.